This T cell receptor (beta chain) comes out of a study of cytomegalovirus exposure and HLA in healthy donors. As to this clone: What it binds is unknown.

Donors came from a validation cohort of over a hundred subjects, distinct from the first 666-subject cohort. Assay used: immunoSEQ multiplex PCR; TCRdb lists only in-frame clones, some missing. The sample includes approximately 270,000 clones, around 85% of them seen just once. The CDR3 spans 15 residues. V shed 5 bases, J shed 5 bases, and the junction held 9 bases outside the gene matches. Germline loops: CDR1 MDHEN, CDR2 SYDVKM. Study-level findings and limits: TCR beta chains numbering roughly 150 were designated cytomegalovirus-associated. Among TCR sequences, most were rare, though some public TCRs appeared in many donors.

This rearrangement joins TRBV28 to TRBJ1-1; 9 bases line up with TRBD1. This TCR came from a woman between 18 and 30 years old in good health and CMV-seronegative. Sequenced sample: PBMCs. CDR3 bases: TGTGCCAGCAGTCCCCAACAGGGGGCGCGGACTGAAGCTTTCTTT. Amino acid sequence: CASSPQQGARTEAFF.